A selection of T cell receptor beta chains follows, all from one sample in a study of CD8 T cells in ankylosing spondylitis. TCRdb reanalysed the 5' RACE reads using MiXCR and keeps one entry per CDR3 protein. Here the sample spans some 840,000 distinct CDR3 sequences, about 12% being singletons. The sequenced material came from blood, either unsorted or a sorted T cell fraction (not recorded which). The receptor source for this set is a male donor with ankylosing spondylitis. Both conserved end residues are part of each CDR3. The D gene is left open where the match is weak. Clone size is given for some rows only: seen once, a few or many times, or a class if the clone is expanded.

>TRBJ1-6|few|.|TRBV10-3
TGTGCCAGCGCCCCTACCCGGGACCATAATTCACCCCTCCACTTT
CASAPTRDHNSPLHF
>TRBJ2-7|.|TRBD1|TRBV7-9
TGTGCCAGCAGCTTATCGGTCCCGCCAGGGGGCTACGAGCAGTACTTC
CASSLSVPPGGYEQYF
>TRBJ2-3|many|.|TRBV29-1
TGCAGCGTTGAAGACGCGAGAAGGACAGATACGCAGTATTTT
CSVEDARRTDTQYF
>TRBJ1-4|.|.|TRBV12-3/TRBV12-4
TGTGCCAGCAGTCCAGGCCCAGCCGCGGGAGAAAAACTGTTTTTT
CASSPGPAAGEKLFF
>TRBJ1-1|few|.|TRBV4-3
TGCGCCAGCAGCCAACAGTACGGGTCTGAAGCTTTCTTT
CASSQQYGSEAFF
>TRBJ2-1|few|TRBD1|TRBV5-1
TGCGCCAGCAGCCTCGGACAGGAGTACAATGAGCAGTTCTTC
CASSLGQEYNEQFF
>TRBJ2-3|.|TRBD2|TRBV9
TGTGCCAGCAGCCCAACTAGCGGGGGGGCTAGCACAGATACGCAGTATTTT
CASSPTSGGASTDTQYF
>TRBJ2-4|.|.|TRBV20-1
TGCAGTGCTCCCCCAGATGGAAACATTCAGTACTTC
CSAPPDGNIQYF
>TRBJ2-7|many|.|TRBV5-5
TGTGCCAGCAGCTCTCAGGGTAACGACGAGCAGTACTTC
CASSSQGNDEQYF
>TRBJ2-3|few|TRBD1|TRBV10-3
TGTGCCATCAGTGATCAGGGGACAGTTGTAGATACGCAGTATTTT
CAISDQGTVVDTQYF
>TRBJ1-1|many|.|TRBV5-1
TGCGCCAGCAGTTTTGACTTGAACACTGAAGCTTTCTTT
CASSFDLNTEAFF
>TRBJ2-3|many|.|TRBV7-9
TGTGCCAGTCGGGGGACAGATACGCAGTATTTT
CASRGTDTQYF
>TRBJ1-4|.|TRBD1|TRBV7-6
TGTGCCAGCAGCTGGGGACAGGGGCTGGCAACTAATGAAAAACTGTTTTTT
CASSWGQGLATNEKLFF
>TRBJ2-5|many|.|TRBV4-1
TGCGCCAGCAGCAGATCGGCCCGGGACGGGGACCAAGAGACCCAGTACTTC
CASSRSARDGDQETQYF
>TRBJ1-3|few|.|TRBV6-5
TGTGCCAGCAGTTCATTGAGCTCTGGAAACACCATATATTTT
CASSSLSSGNTIYF
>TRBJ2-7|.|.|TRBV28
TGTGCCAGCACCACCGGTGGCATTAAAAGCTCCTACGAGCAGTACTTC
CASTTGGIKSSYEQYF
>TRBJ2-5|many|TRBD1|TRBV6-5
TGTGCCAGCAGTTACTTTACAGGGGACGGGACCCAGTACTTC
CASSYFTGDGTQYF
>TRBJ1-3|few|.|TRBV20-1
TGCAGTGCAACAAGATCTGCAAACACCATATATTTT
CSATRSANTIYF
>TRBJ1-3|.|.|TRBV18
TGTGCCAGCTCACCACCGGCCGTCTCTGGAAACACCATATATTTT
CASSPPAVSGNTIYF
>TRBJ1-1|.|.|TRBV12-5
TGTGCTAGTGGTTTGGGCAGGGCAGGGACTGAAGCTTTCTTT
CASGLGRAGTEAFF
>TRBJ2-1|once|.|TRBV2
TGTGCCAGCAGGCAAGGACTGATCTACAATGAGCAGTTCTTC
CASRQGLIYNEQFF
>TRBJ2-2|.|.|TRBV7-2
TGTGCCAGCAGCCCACAGTTCGCCACCGGGGAGCTGTTTTTT
CASSPQFATGELFF
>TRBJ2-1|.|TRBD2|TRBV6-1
TGTGCCAGCAGTGAAGGAGTAGCGGGGAATGAGCAGTTCTTC
CASSEGVAGNEQFF
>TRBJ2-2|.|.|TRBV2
TGTGCCAGCAGTGAAGAGGCGGACGGGGAGCTGTTTTTT
CASSEEADGELFF